The 21 T cell receptor beta chains below all came from one sample that was sequenced in a study of patients and donors after allogeneic stem cell transplantation. TCRdb re-called the RT-PCR reads through MiXCR, storing one row per CDR3 protein. The repertoire consists of 800,000 to 1,000,000 distinct CDR3 sequences, with under 20% occurring once and the leading ten covering 5% to 6.5%. Sequencing was performed on blood, either unsorted or a sorted T cell fraction (not recorded which). These receptors were collected from a human donor who was either an allogeneic HSCT recipient or a stem cell or donor lymphocyte infusion donor (not recorded which). It is not recorded whose cells these are; they may come from a transplant donor.

V usage is TRBV20-1 and J usage is TRBJ1-2; possible D gene TRBD1, 6 bases. This CDR3 is 11 amino acids long. The germline V gene encodes CDR1 DFQATT and CDR2 SNEGSKA (reference sequence). V gave up 4 bases and J gave up 10 bases, with 13 bases separating them. The CDR3 DNA follows: TGCAGTGCTAACAGGGACGTAGCCTACACCTTC. Residues: CSANRDVAYTF.

This rearrangement joins TRBV20-1 to TRBJ2-7; a possible D gene is TRBD2 (5 bases). This CDR3 is 13 amino acids long. CDR1 and CDR2 from the germline V gene are DFQATT and SNEGSKA (reference sequence). The CDR3 coding sequence is TGCAGCGCGATTCCGGGATCGGCGTACGAGCAGTACTTC. It codes for CSAIPGSAYEQYF.

In its sample, this clonotype was seen a few times. The chain joins TRBV6-2 or TRBV6-3 to TRBJ2-3; 10 nucleotides agree with TRBD1. With V trimmed by 8 bases and J by 2 bases, 7 bases remained unmatched. Germline V gene data show CDR1 as MNHEY and CDR2 as SVGEGT. This CDR3 region has 15 residues. The CDR3 region has the DNA TGTGCCAGCTCCGGGACAGGGGATAACACAGATACGCAGTATTTT. Translating it yields CASSGTGDNTDTQYF.

This chain joins TRBV27 and TRBJ2-7, with 15 bases lining up with TRBD2. V lost 4 bases, J lost 12 bases, and 7 bases stayed unmatched. CDR3 length equals 14 residues. The germline CDR1 and CDR2 sequences are MNHEY and SMNVEV (reference sequence). The CDR3 region has the DNA TGTGCCAGCAGTTATACGGGACTAGCGGGAGGCTTGTACTTC. As protein: CASSYTGLAGGLYF.

The chain links TRBV30 to TRBJ2-7, with TRBD1 matching 9 bases. V lost 3 bases, J lost 6 bases, and 9 bases stayed unmatched. Germline CDR1 reads GTSNPN; CDR2 reads SVGIG (reference sequence). This CDR3 contains 14 residues. The CDR3 sequence: CAWRARTGVREQYF. The CDR3 coding sequence is TGTGCCTGGAGGGCAAGGACAGGGGTGCGCGAGCAGTACTTC.

The chain has TRBV29-1 and TRBJ1-4; TRBD1 is a possible D gene (5 bases). The CDR3 consists of 14 residues. Trimming stripped 7 bases from V and 5 bases from J, with 17 bases between. CDR1 is SQVTM, CDR2 ANQGSEA, per germline. CDR3 residues: CSGGRGPSNEKLFF. The CDR3 DNA is TGCAGCGGGGGGAGGGGTCCAAGCAATGAAAAACTGTTTTTT.

V usage is TRBV11-2 and J usage is TRBJ1-5; tentatively, D is TRBD1 (5 bases). The CDR3 has 16 residues. Germline CDR1 reads SGHAT; CDR2 reads FQNNGV. The ends were cut back, 8 bases at V and 3 bases at J, with 20 bases in the middle. The CDR3 region is CASGHGAKTNNQPQHF. CDR3 sequence (DNA): TGTGCCAGCGGACACGGGGCGAAGACCAACAATCAGCCCCAGCATTTT. The full variable domain, in which reference TRBV11-2 and TRBJ1-5 provide the parts outside the CDR3, is EAGVAQSPRYKIIEKRQSVAFWCNPISGHATLYWYQQILGQGPKLLIQFQNNGVVDDSQLPKDRFSAERLKGVDSTLKIQPAKLEDSAVYLCASGHGAKTNNQPQHFGDGTRLSIL.

This clonotype was seen repeatedly, ten times or more. The rearrangement uses TRBV10-3 and TRBJ1-6; D not resolved. V was clipped by 10 bases and J by 10 bases, with 17 bases between them. Germline-derived CDR1 and CDR2 are ENHRY and SYGVKD. The CDR3 loop spans 13 amino acids. The CDR3 DNA follows: TGTGCCACGCACCGGGAGTCGAGCTCACCCCTCCACTTT. It yields the protein CATHRESSSPLHF.

V is TRBV12-3 or TRBV12-4 and J is TRBJ1-2; D gene ambiguous. The length of the CDR3 is 13 residues. The V gene lost 7 bases and the J gene lost 2 bases, with 11 bases spanning the gap. The chain's CDR3 is CASTRRENYGYTF. The CDR3 DNA is TGTGCCAGCACCAGACGGGAGAACTATGGCTACACCTTC.

The table lists this clonotype with many counts. The V call is TRBV29-1, the J call TRBJ2-5; possible D gene TRBD1, 5 bases. Trimming cost V 8 bases and J 5 bases, with 15 bases left between them. The CDR3 has 12 amino acids. Germline V gives CDR1 SQVTM, CDR2 ANQGSEA. CDR3 coding DNA: TGCAGCTCCAAGGGCAGGGCTGAGACCCAGTACTTC. It specifies CSSKGRAETQYF.

J is TRBJ1-1 and V is TRBV20-1; D is perhaps TRBD1 (6 bases). The V gene lost 2 bases and the J gene lost 2 bases, with 12 bases spanning the gap. This CDR3 spans 14 amino acids. Germline V CDR1 and CDR2: DFQATT, SNEGSKA (reference sequence). In DNA, the CDR3 is TGCAGTGCTAGACAGGACAGCCTAAACACTGAAGCTTTCTTT. This translates into CSARQDSLNTEAFF.

This clonotype was detected a few times. The chain couples TRBV11-2 to TRBJ1-5; 8 bases agree with TRBD1. The CDR3 contains 13 residues. CDR1 and CDR2 (germline): SGHAT, FQNNGV. Trimming took 5 bases from V and 7 from J; bases not matched to a gene: 4. For the CDR3, the DNA is TGTGCCAGCAGCATGGACAGGGACCAGCCCCAGCATTTT. Its protein is CASSMDRDQPQHF.

Details on this clonotype: A junction end diverges from the germline sequence, so it may reflect a read error. The chain combines TRBV5-1 with TRBJ2-3; D may be TRBD2 (5 bases). The CDR3 length is 11 residues. CDR1 and CDR2 (germline): SGHRS, YFSETQ. CDR3 DNA: TGCGCCAGCAGCTTGGTAGCGACAATGAATTTT. This translates into CASSLVATMNF.

This clonotype appeared once. This rearrangement joins TRBV7-9 to TRBJ2-3, with 8 bases fitting TRBD1. Germline V gene data show CDR1 as SEHNR and CDR2 as FQNEAQ (reference sequence). The CDR3 is made up of 16 amino acids. V trimming: 5 bases; J trimming: 1 base; junction bases outside the gene matches: 8. The CDR3 reads CASSPRTGSRTDTQYF. DNA for the CDR3: TGTGCCAGCAGCCCCCGGACAGGGTCCCGCACAGATACGCAGTATTTT. Full variable domain (rest looked up from reference TRBV7-9 and TRBJ2-3): DTGVSQNPRHKITKRGQNVTFRCDPISEHNRLYWYRQTLGQGPEFLTYFQNEAQLEKSRLLSDRFSAERPKGSFSTLEIQRTEQGDSAMYLCASSPRTGSRTDTQYFGPGTRLTVL.

This clonotype was observed a few times. The chain employs TRBV12-3 or TRBV12-4 and TRBJ2-7; 11 positions match TRBD1. The CDR3 contains 15 residues. The junction had 8 bases not matched to a gene; V was cut back by 7 bases and J by 3 bases. For the CDR3, the DNA is TGTGCCAGCACCGAGGGGGACAGGGGGATCTACGAGCAGTACTTC. Translating it yields CASTEGDRGIYEQYF.

This chain uses TRBV2 with TRBJ2-6; no definite D call. V dropped 3 bases and J dropped 1 base, with 13 bases sitting between them. CDR3 size: 17 residues. CDR1 is SNHLY, CDR2 FYNNEI, per germline. The CDR3 bases are TGTGCCAGCAGTGAGATTAGGTTCCGGTCTGGGGCCAACGTCCTGACTTTC. As protein: CASSEIRFRSGANVLTF.

This clonotype has just a few counts. The genes are TRBV9 and TRBJ2-1, with 10 bases aligning to TRBD2. Germline assignment: CDR1 SGDLS and CDR2 YYNGEE. V lost 4 bases to trimming and J lost 8 bases; unmatched junction nucleotides: 12. This CDR3 region has 16 residues. The CDR3 DNA follows: TGTGCCAGCAGCCCTATAGGACTAGCGGATTGGGATGAGCAGTTCTTC. This codes for CASSPIGLADWDEQFF.

This clonotype has just a few counts. The chain carries TRBV20-1 and TRBJ2-1; 7 positions agree with TRBD2. The length of the CDR3 is 16 residues. The V gene end was trimmed by 5 bases and the J gene end by 4 bases; junction bases not matched to a gene: 14. CDR1 DFQATT and CDR2 SNEGSKA come from the germline V gene (reference sequence). The CDR3 is CSAGTSEQPLYNEQFF. CDR3 nucleotide sequence: TGCAGTGCTGGTACTAGCGAACAACCCCTTTACAATGAGCAGTTCTTC.

This clonotype appeared a few times. J is TRBJ2-2 and V is TRBV4-1; D gene uncertain. Per germline, CDR1 MGHRA and CDR2 YSYEKL. The V gene lost 6 bases and the J gene lost 1 base, with 12 bases spanning the gap. CDR3 length: 15 amino acids. CDR3 protein: CASSLHGRNTGELFF. For the CDR3, the DNA is TGCGCCAGCAGTCTCCATGGTCGGAACACCGGGGAGCTGTTTTTT.

This clonotype was picked up a small number of times. The genes are TRBV4-2 and TRBJ1-2; TRBD1 aligns across 7 bases. V was pared by 3 bases and J by 5 bases, with 9 bases of the junction left unmatched. Germline V gives CDR1 LGHNA, CDR2 YNFKEQ. CDR3 length equals 15 residues. The CDR3 DNA follows: TGTGCCAGCAGCCAGGAAGGGGGCGCAGATTATGGCTACACCTTC. This translates into CASSQEGGADYGYTF.

In its sample, this clonotype was seen a few times. The chain recombines TRBV27 with TRBJ2-5; possibly TRBD2 for D (5 bases). The CDR3 is 16 residues long. The V gene's germline CDR1 is MNHEY and CDR2 SMNVEV (reference sequence). Trimming took 3 bases from V and 5 from J, leaving 19 bases between them. CDR3 nucleotides: TGTGCCAGCAGTTTTAGGGCTAGCACCTCCGGGGAGACCCAGTACTTC. Its protein product is CASSFRASTSGETQYF.